This T cell receptor beta chain was profiled in a study of blood T cells in healthy people across ages. Whole-study findings and limits: Diversity estimated from one million T cells was considered an underestimate. The study found more naive CD4+ cells and higher diversity in long-lived than aged donors.

A second PCR of about 6 to 12 cycles used a sample-barcoded 5' primer and a J-beta primer mix. TCRdb re-called the 5' RACE reads with MiXCR, one entry per CDR3 protein. The sample includes roughly 800,000 distinct CDR3 sequences, over 45% of them seen just once. The CDR3 consists of 14 residues. The germline CDR1 and CDR2 sequences are DFQATT and SNEGSKA (reference sequence). V was clipped by 3 bases and J by 6 bases, with 16 bases between them. Notes on this clonotype: The antigen is not known.

The receptor was derived from a man aged 30 to 45 in good health. The chain uses TRBV20-1 and TRBJ2-3; D not certain. The sequenced sample was blood. CDR3 in amino acids: CSASTTNLPDTQYF. The CDR3 nucleotides are TGCAGTGCTAGTACGACCAATCTTCCGGATACGCAGTATTTT.